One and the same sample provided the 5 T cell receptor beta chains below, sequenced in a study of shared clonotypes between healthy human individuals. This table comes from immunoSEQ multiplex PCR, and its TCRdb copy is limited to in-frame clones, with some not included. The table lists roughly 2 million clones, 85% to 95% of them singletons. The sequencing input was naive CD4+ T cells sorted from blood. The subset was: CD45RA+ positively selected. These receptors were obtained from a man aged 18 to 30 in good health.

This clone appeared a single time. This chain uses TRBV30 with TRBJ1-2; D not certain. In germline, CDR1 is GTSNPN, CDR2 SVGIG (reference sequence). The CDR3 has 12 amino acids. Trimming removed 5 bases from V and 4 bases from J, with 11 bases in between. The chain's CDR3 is CAWFKGFYGYTF. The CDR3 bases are TGTGCCTGGTTTAAGGGCTTCTATGGCTACACCTTC.

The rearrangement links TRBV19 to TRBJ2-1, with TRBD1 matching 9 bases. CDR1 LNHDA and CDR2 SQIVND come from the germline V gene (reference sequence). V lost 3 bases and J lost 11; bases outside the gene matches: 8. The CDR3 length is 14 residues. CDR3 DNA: TGTGCCAGTAGTATCCCCGGGACAGGGAATAAGCAGTTCTTC. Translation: CASSIPGTGNKQFF.

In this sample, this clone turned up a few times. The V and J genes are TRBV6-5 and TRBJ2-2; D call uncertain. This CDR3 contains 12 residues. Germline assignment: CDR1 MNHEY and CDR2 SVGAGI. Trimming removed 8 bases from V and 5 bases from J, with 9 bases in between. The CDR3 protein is CASAQKTGELFF. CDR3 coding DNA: TGTGCCAGCGCCCAAAAAACCGGGGAGCTGTTTTTT.

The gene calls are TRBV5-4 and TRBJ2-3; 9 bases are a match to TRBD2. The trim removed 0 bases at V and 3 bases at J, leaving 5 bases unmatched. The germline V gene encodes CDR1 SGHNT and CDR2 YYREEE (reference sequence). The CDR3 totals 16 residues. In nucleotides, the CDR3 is TGTGCCAGCAGCTTGGTGATAGCGGGGGAGACAGATACGCAGTATTTT. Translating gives CASSLVIAGETDTQYF.

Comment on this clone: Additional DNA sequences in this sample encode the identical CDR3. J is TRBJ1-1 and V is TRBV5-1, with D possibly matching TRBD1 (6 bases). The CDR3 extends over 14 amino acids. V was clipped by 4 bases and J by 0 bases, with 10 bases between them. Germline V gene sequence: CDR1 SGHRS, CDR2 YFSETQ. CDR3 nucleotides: TGCGCCAGCAGCCCGGGACATCTGAACACTGAAGCTTTCTTT. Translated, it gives CASSPGHLNTEAFF.